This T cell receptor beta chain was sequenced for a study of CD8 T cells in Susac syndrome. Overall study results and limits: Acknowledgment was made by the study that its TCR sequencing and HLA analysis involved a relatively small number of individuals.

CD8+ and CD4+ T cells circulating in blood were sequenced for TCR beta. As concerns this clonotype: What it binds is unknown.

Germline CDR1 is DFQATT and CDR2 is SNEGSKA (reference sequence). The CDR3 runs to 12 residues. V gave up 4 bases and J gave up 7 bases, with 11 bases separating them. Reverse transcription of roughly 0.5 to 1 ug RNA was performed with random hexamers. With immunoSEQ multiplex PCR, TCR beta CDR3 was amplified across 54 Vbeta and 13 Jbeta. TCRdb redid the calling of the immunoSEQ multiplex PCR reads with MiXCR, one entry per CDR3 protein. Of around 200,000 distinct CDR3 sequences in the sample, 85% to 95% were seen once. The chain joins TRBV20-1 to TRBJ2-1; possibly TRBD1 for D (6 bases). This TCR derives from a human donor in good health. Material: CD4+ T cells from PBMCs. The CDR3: CSAIPGVNEQFF. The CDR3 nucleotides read TGCAGTGCTATTCCAGGGGTAAATGAGCAGTTCTTC.